Below, 8 T cell receptor beta chains from the same sample are listed, as sequenced in a study of T cell responses to AZD1222 COVID-19 vaccine. Method: immunoSEQ multiplex PCR; TCRdb's copy keeps in-frame clones and lacks some. The repertoire consists of approximately 89,000 clones, with 75% to 95% occurring once and the leading ten covering 11%. Sequencing used peripheral blood, obtained 28 days after the second AZD1222 dose. These receptors were obtained from an adult who received the AZD1222 COVID-19 vaccine.

V is TRBV4-2 and J is TRBJ2-3; D might be TRBD2 (6 bases). The germline V gene has CDR1 LGHNA and CDR2 YNFKEQ. V lost 0 bases and J lost 2, with 15 bases in between. The CDR3 runs 17 residues. The CDR3 region has the DNA TGTGCCAGCAGCCAAGATGGAGCGGGTGGTCTCACAGATACGCAGTATTTT. It encodes CASSQDGAGGLTDTQYF.

The chain couples TRBV6-5 to TRBJ2-3; D not certain. CDR1 and CDR2 (germline): MNHEY, SVGAGI. V was cut by 0 bases and J by 2 bases, with 9 bases left in between. The CDR3 extends over 15 amino acids. The CDR3 sequence is CASSYSGANTDTQYF. The CDR3, as DNA: TGTGCCAGCAGTTACTCGGGCGCTAACACAGATACGCAGTATTTT.

This clone was seen a handful of times. J is TRBJ1-6 and V is TRBV7-3; D unclear. The CDR3 covers 15 residues. Germline V gene lookup returns CDR1 SGHTA and CDR2 FQGTGA. V lost 0 bases and J lost 7, with 10 bases in between. The CDR3 spells CASSLTSGSNSPLHF. For the CDR3, the DNA is TGTGCCAGCAGCTTAACGTCCGGGAGCAATTCACCCCTCCACTTT.

V and J are TRBV6-5 and TRBJ2-1; 9 bases fit TRBD1. This CDR3 spans 15 amino acids. From germline, CDR1 is MNHEY and CDR2 SVGAGI. V gave up 6 bases and J gave up 1 base; unmatched junction bases: 4. CDR3 nucleotides: TGTGCCAGCAGCGACAGGGGGTTATCCTACAATGAGCAGTTCTTC. This encodes CASSDRGLSYNEQFF.

This sequence joins TRBV3-1 (or the pseudogene TRBV3-2) and TRBJ2-7; TRBD2 matches 8 bases. The ends lost 1 base at V and 2 bases at J; junction bases unmatched: 4. This CDR3 is built from 15 residues. Per the germline V gene, CDR1 is LGHDT and CDR2 is YNNKEL (reference sequence). The DNA for the CDR3 is TGTGCCAGCAGCCAAGGCAGCGGGGGAACCTACGAGCAGTACTTC. It translates to CASSQGSGGTYEQYF.

This clone was counted a single time. The gene calls are TRBV19 and TRBJ1-3, with a tentative D call TRBD1 (5 bases). The germline V and J ends were trimmed by 1 base and 0 bases, with 16 bases remaining between them. CDR1 and CDR2 (germline): LNHDA, SQIVND (reference sequence). The CDR3 has 18 residues. This CDR3 reads CASSIGGLGRRSGNTIYF. CDR3 sequence (DNA): TGTGCCAGTAGTATAGGCGGGTTGGGGCGACGCTCTGGAAACACCATATATTTT.

The J gene is TRBJ1-1, the V gene TRBV6-5, with 8 bases fitting TRBD1. Germline V gives CDR1 MNHEY, CDR2 SVGAGI. The junction had 6 bases not matched to a gene; V was cut back by 5 bases and J by 10 bases. This CDR3 region has 12 residues. The CDR3, as DNA: TGTGCCAGCAGTCCTAGAACAGGGGGAGCTTTCTTT. Protein sequence: CASSPRTGGAFF.

The V call is TRBV3-1 (or the pseudogene TRBV3-2), the J call TRBJ2-7; either TRBD1 or TRBD2 may supply D (6 bases each). V dropped 5 bases and J dropped 7 bases, with 9 bases sitting between them. This CDR3 is built from 11 residues. Germline CDR1 is LGHDT and CDR2 is YNNKEL (reference sequence). The CDR3: CASSLGGEQYF. CDR3 nucleotide sequence: TGTGCCAGCAGCTTAGGGGGGGAGCAGTACTTC.